The 16 T cell receptor beta chains reported below all come from one sample, sequenced in a study of beta chain features in type 1 diabetes. Study-wide results and caveats: All four CD4+ subsets of Type 1 diabetes patients contained TCRB CDR3s that were moderately but significantly shorter.

Their cognate antigens are unknown. Reverse transcribing all isolated RNA meant expressed TCRB transcripts were sequenced. Assay used: immunoSEQ multiplex PCR; TCRdb lists only in-frame clones, some missing. The table shows 600,000 or so clones, with 12% occurring only once. The sequencing sample was made of naive CD4+ T cells from blood. The receptors were sampled from a man aged 25-45 years with type 1 diabetes.

The V call is TRBV5-6, the J call TRBJ2-6; 9 bases match TRBD1. Trimming cost V 4 bases and J 12 bases; bases outside gene matches: 5. In germline, CDR1 is SGHDT, CDR2 YYEEEE. The CDR3 has 13 residues. CDR3 region: CASSVRQGGVLTF. The CDR3 DNA reads TGTGCCAGCAGCGTAAGACAGGGGGGCGTCCTGACTTTC.

Concerning this clone: The germline gene is not matched at one end of the junction; a read error may be the cause. The gene calls are TRBV6-1 and TRBJ2-1, with D hard to call. Germline CDR1 and CDR2: MNHNS and SASEGT. The CDR3 extends over 16 amino acids. CDR3 protein: CAISESSASSYNEQFF. The CDR3 nucleotides are TGTGCCATCAGTGAGTCGTCGGCGAGCTCCTACAATGAGCAGTTCTTC.

V and J are TRBV29-1 and TRBJ1-1, with D possibly being TRBD1 (5 bases). This CDR3 region has 13 residues. Germline V gives CDR1 SQVTM, CDR2 ANQGSEA. The V end lost 4 bases, the J end lost 6 bases, and 15 bases lay between the germline ends. The CDR3 spells CSVVGFLGAEAFF. Here the CDR3 DNA reads TGCAGCGTTGTGGGCTTCCTGGGGGCTGAAGCTTTCTTT. Full variable domain (missing parts from reference TRBV29-1 and TRBJ1-1): SAVISQKPSRDICQRGTSLTIQCQVDSQVTMMFWYRQQPGQSLTLIATANQGSEATYESGFVIDKFPISRPNLTFSTLTVSNMSPEDSSIYLCSVVGFLGAEAFFGQGTRLTVV.

The V gene is TRBV4-3, the J gene TRBJ2-1; D is ambiguous. The CDR3 covers 15 residues. The germline CDR1 and CDR2 sequences are LGHNA and YSLEER. V lost 0 bases to trimming and J lost 9 bases, with 15 bases between them. CDR3 residues: CASSQDGRLRGEQFF. The DNA of the CDR3 is TGCGCCAGCAGCCAAGATGGGCGACTCCGAGGTGAGCAGTTCTTC.

In its sample, this clone was seen a few times. The genes are TRBV28 and TRBJ2-7; TRBD1 agrees at 9 bases. Germline V gene sequence: CDR1 MDHEN, CDR2 SYDVKM. The V gene end was trimmed by 4 bases and the J gene end by 7 bases; junction bases not matched to a gene: 5. This CDR3 spans 13 amino acids. The CDR3 coding sequence is TGTGCCAGCAGTTCGGGACAGGGCGAAGAGCAGTACTTC. It yields the protein CASSSGQGEEQYF. Based on the CDR3 plus reference TRBV28 and TRBJ2-7, the full variable domain is DVKVTQSSRYLVKRTGEKVFLECVQDMDHENMFWYRQDPGLGLRLIYFSYDVKMKEKGDIPEGYSVSREKKERFSLILESASTNQTSMYLCASSSGQGEEQYFGPGTRLTVT.

The rearrangement joins TRBV6-7 to TRBJ1-6, with 11 bases fitting TRBD1. TRBV6-7 is an open reading frame, and its role is uncertain. V gave up 4 bases and J gave up 8 bases; unmatched junction bases: 4. The CDR3 is 15 residues long. The chain's CDR3 is CASSSRDRGYSPLHF. The CDR3 DNA is TGTGCCAGCAGTTCCCGGGACAGGGGGTATTCACCCCTCCACTTT.

V gene TRBV11-2 combines with J gene TRBJ2-2; 7 bases match TRBD1. Unmatched junction bases numbered 4, after V lost 1 base and J lost 2 bases. Germline V gene lookup returns CDR1 SGHAT and CDR2 FQNNGV. The CDR3 is 16 amino acids. For the CDR3, the DNA is TGTGCCAGCAGCTTAGCTCCAGGGGGTAACACCGGGGAGCTGTTTTTT. It translates to CASSLAPGGNTGELFF. The entire variable domain, with the rest obtained from reference TRBV11-2 and TRBJ2-2, is as follows: EAGVAQSPRYKIIEKRQSVAFWCNPISGHATLYWYQQILGQGPKLLIQFQNNGVVDDSQLPKDRFSAERLKGVDSTLKIQPAKLEDSAVYLCASSLAPGGNTGELFFGEGSRLTVL.

This clone was counted only a few times. The V and J genes are TRBV29-1 and TRBJ1-2; D is undetermined. Trimming removed 6 bases from V and 4 bases from J, with 12 bases in between. The CDR3 contains 12 residues. CDR1 is SQVTM, CDR2 ANQGSEA, per germline. Written as DNA, the CDR3 is TGCAGCGTCCTTCCCCACAGCTATGGCTACACCTTC. As protein: CSVLPHSYGYTF.

This chain links TRBV2 with TRBJ1-1, with unresolved D. The ends were cut back, 4 bases at V and 3 bases at J, with 3 bases in the middle. The CDR3 length is 11 residues. The germline gives CDR1 SNHLY, CDR2 FYNNEI. The DNA of the CDR3 is TGTGCCAGCAGTGCTTACACTGAAGCTTTCTTT. It specifies CASSAYTEAFF.

This CDR3 is CAWSLPSAGSGNTIYF. CDR3 nucleotide sequence: TGTGCCTGGAGCCTACCCTCTGCGGGTTCTGGAAACACCATATATTTT. The V call is TRBV30, the J call TRBJ1-3; no reliable D call. The V end lost 3 bases, the J end lost 1 base, and 16 bases lay between the germline ends. The germline V gene encodes CDR1 GTSNPN and CDR2 SVGIG (reference sequence). The CDR3 is 16 amino acids.

This clone was counted a few times. This sample includes further DNA sequences coding for the same CDR3. This chain links TRBV9 with TRBJ2-3, with D perhaps TRBD1 or TRBD2 (5 bases each). V was cut by 2 bases and J by 0 bases, with 10 bases left in between. There are 15 residues in the CDR3. CDR1 is SGDLS and CDR2 is YYNGEE in the germline V gene. The CDR3 coding sequence is TGTGCCAGCAGCGTCTCGGGGCGAAGCACAGATACGCAGTATTTT. Protein product: CASSVSGRSTDTQYF.

V usage is TRBV14 and J usage is TRBJ2-6; possibly TRBD1 for D (6 bases). CDR1 is SGHDN and CDR2 is FVKESK in the germline V gene. This CDR3 comprises 18 residues. Trimming pared 0 bases from V and 1 base from J, leaving 13 bases between. This chain's CDR3 is CASSQDTRGRSGANVLTF. In DNA form, the CDR3 reads TGTGCCAGCAGCCAAGATACCAGGGGACGGTCTGGGGCCAACGTCCTGACTTTC.

The J gene is TRBJ2-3, the V gene TRBV9; a possible D gene is TRBD2 (6 bases). The CDR3 totals 12 residues. V dropped 4 bases and J dropped 12 bases, with 15 bases sitting between them. CDR1 and CDR2 (germline): SGDLS, YYNGEE. The CDR3 loop is CASSSRLDLQYF. CDR3 in DNA: TGTGCCAGCAGCTCAAGACTAGACTTACAGTATTTT.

This clone appeared a few times. The V call is TRBV6-6, the J call TRBJ1-4; 7 nucleotides line up with TRBD1. The CDR3 has 15 amino acids. Germline loops: CDR1 MNHNY, CDR2 SVGAGI (reference sequence). The V and J ends lost 8 bases and 5 bases, in that order; junction bases with no gene match: 11. The CDR3 spells CASENAGQQNEKLFF. The CDR3 DNA reads TGTGCCAGCGAAAATGCGGGACAGCAGAATGAAAAACTGTTTTTT.

In its sample, this clone was seen a few times. The chain combines TRBV5-1 with TRBJ2-5; a possible D gene is TRBD1 (5 bases). The germline V gene has CDR1 SGHRS and CDR2 YFSETQ. The CDR3 is made up of 13 amino acids. Trimming shortened V by 0 bases and J by 4 bases, and 7 bases separated the two germline ends. This chain's CDR3 is CASSLAGLETQYF. The CDR3 coding sequence is TGCGCCAGCAGCTTGGCAGGGCTAGAGACCCAGTACTTC.

The chain combines TRBV5-1 with TRBJ2-7; D remains ambiguous. Germline loops: CDR1 SGHRS, CDR2 YFSETQ. The CDR3 has 14 amino acids. Trimming pared 0 bases from V and 0 bases from J, leaving 7 bases between. The CDR3 sequence: CASSLEAASYEQYF. For the CDR3, the DNA is TGCGCCAGCAGCTTGGAGGCGGCCTCCTACGAGCAGTACTTC.